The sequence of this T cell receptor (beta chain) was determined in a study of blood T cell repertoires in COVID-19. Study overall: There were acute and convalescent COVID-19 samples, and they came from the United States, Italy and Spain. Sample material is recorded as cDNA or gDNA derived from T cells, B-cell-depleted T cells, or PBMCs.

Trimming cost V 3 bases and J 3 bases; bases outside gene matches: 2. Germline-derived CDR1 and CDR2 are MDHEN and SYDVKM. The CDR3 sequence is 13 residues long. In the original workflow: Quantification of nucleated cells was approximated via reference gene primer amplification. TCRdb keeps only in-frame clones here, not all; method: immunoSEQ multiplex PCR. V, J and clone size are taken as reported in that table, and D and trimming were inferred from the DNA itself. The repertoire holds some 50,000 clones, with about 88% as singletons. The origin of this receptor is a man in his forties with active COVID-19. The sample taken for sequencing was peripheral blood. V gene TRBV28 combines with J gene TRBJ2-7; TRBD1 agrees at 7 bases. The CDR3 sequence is CASSFQGVYEQYF. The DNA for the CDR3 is TGTGCCAGCAGTTTTCAGGGGGTCTACGAGCAGTACTTC.